These 8 T cell receptor beta chains originate from one sample sequenced in a study of T cells in Graves' hyperthyroidism and ophthalmopathy. Amplification of TCR beta CDR3 regions was performed using RNA transcripts as template. HTBI primers were used for first-round RT-PCR of the TCR CDR3. TCRdb independently ran MiXCR on the multiplex PCR reads; one entry per CDR3 protein. The repertoire includes roughly 170,000 distinct CDR3 sequences, about 15% of them detected once, and roughly 30% sits in the top ten. Material: blood. All receptors derive from a woman aged 45-65 years with Graves' hyperthyroidism.

The chain combines TRBV7-9 with TRBJ2-3; a weak D match, TRBD1 (5 bases). V lost 6 bases and J 3 bases, leaving 10 bases between the germline ends. CDR3 size: 13 residues. From germline, CDR1 is SEHNR and CDR2 FQNEAQ (reference sequence). In DNA form, the CDR3 reads TGTGCCAGCAGATACAGGACGACAGATACGCAGTATTTT. As protein: CASRYRTTDTQYF.

This clonotype was counted at least ten times. The chain has TRBV5-1 and TRBJ2-5; 13 nucleotides agree with TRBD2. Losses at the gene ends were 4 bases for V and 1 base for J; bases not matched to a gene: 7. The CDR3 runs 17 residues. The germline V gene encodes CDR1 SGHRS and CDR2 YFSETQ. The CDR3 DNA is TGCGCCAGCAGCCCTCGACTAGCGGGGGGATCCCAAGAGACCCAGTACTTC. It yields the protein CASSPRLAGGSQETQYF.

This clonotype turned up a few times. V is TRBV7-9 and J is TRBJ1-6; tentative D call: TRBD1 (6 bases). The CDR3 runs to 14 residues. The V gene lost 7 bases and the J gene lost 7 bases, with 14 bases spanning the gap. Germline-derived CDR1 and CDR2 are SEHNR and FQNEAQ (reference sequence). The CDR3 loop reads CASTRTGLNSPLHF. CDR3 nucleotide sequence: TGTGCCAGCACCCGTACAGGGCTGAATTCACCCCTCCACTTT.

This clonotype was observed many times. This rearrangement joins TRBV5-1 to TRBJ2-1; D is perhaps TRBD2 (5 bases). Germline V gene lookup returns CDR1 SGHRS and CDR2 YFSETQ. V dropped 2 bases and J dropped 4 bases, with 13 bases sitting between them. This CDR3 has 15 residues. The CDR3 coding sequence is TGCGCCAGCAGCTTACTCTGGACTTATTACAATGAGCAGTTCTTC. Translated, it gives CASSLLWTYYNEQFF.

This clonotype was observed a handful of times. The chain joins TRBV4-3 to TRBJ1-1; D call uncertain. The CDR3 extends over 13 amino acids. V was pared by 0 bases and J by 7 bases, with 9 bases between. Germline lookup yields CDR1 LGHNA and CDR2 YSLEER. The DNA of the CDR3 is TGCGCCAGCAGCCAAGATGAAAGGTTTGAAGCTTTCTTT. Translation: CASSQDERFEAFF.

V is TRBV6-2 or TRBV6-3 and J is TRBJ1-5; D is unresolved. This CDR3 contains 14 residues. Trimming pared 7 bases from V and 4 bases from J, leaving 14 bases between. The V gene's germline CDR1 is MNHEY and CDR2 SVGEGT. CDR3 region: CASMRSQNNQPQHF. The CDR3 DNA follows: TGTGCCAGCATGAGGTCTCAAAATAATCAGCCCCAGCATTTT.

This clonotype was observed many times. The rearrangement joins TRBV24-1 to TRBJ2-2, with 9 nucleotides matching TRBD2. The germline V gene encodes CDR1 KGHDR and CDR2 SFDVKD. V dropped 4 bases and J dropped 4; count of bases not matched to a gene: 6. The CDR3 loop spans 16 amino acids. This CDR3 reads CATSDYRSGGTGELFF. The CDR3 region has the DNA TGTGCCACCAGTGACTACCGTAGCGGGGGCACCGGGGAGCTGTTTTTT.

This rearrangement joins TRBV10-3 to TRBJ2-2; 12 bases agree with TRBD2. V shed 10 bases and J 9 bases; nucleotides not matched to a gene: 12. Germline V gene lookup returns CDR1 ENHRY and CDR2 SYGVKD. The CDR3 runs to 15 residues. This CDR3 is CATSPSGRAERELFF. In DNA, the CDR3 is TGTGCCACCTCTCCTAGCGGGAGGGCCGAACGGGAGCTGTTTTTT.